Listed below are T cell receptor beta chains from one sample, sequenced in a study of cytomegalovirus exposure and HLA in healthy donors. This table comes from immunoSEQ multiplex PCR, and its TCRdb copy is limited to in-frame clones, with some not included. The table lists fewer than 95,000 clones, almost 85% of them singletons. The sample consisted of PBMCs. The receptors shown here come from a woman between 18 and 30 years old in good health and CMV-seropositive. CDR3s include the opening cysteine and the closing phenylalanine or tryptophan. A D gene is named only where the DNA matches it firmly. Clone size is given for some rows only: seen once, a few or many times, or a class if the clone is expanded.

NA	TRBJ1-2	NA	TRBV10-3	CAISINRDNANYGYTF	TGTGCCATCAGCATTAACCGGGACAACGCTAACTATGGCTACACCTTC
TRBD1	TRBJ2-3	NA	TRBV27	CASSLLGQGTTDTQYF	TGTGCCAGCAGTTTACTTGGACAGGGCACCACAGATACGCAGTATTTT
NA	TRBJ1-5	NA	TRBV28	CASSGQFDQPQHF	TGTGCCAGCAGCGGACAGTTCGATCAGCCCCAGCATTTT
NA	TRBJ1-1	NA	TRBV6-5	CASPPSPDRGTEAFF	TGTGCCAGCCCTCCCTCACCGGACAGAGGCACTGAAGCTTTCTTT
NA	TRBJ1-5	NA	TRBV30	CAWSVGAVDQPQHF	TGTGCCTGGAGTGTAGGGGCAGTTGATCAGCCCCAGCATTTT
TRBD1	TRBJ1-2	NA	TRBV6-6	CASSYTPGGAEGYTF	TGTGCCAGCAGTTACACGCCAGGGGGCGCGGAAGGCTACACCTTC
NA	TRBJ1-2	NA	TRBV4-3	CASSQDPDSFYGYTF	TGCGCCAGCAGCCAAGATCCCGACAGCTTCTATGGCTACACCTTC
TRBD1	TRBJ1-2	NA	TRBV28	CASRTGGDYGYTF	TGTGCCAGCCGGACAGGGGGGGACTATGGCTACACCTTC
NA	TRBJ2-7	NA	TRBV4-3	CASSLDSHGHEQYF	TGCGCCAGCAGTCTAGACAGCCACGGCCACGAGCAGTACTTC
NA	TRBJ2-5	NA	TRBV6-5	CASSYSFVASQETQYF	TGTGCCAGCAGTTACTCATTCGTCGCTAGCCAAGAGACCCAGTACTTC
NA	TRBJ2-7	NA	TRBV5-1	CASRLEGYEQYF	TGCGCCAGCAGGCTCGAGGGCTACGAGCAGTACTTC
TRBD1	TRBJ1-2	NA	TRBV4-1	CASSQDSRGQGLDGYTF	TGCGCCAGCAGCCAAGATTCGAGGGGACAGGGCCTCGATGGCTACACCTTC
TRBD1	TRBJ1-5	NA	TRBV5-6	CASSFWVGRQGERPQHF	TGTGCCAGCAGCTTCTGGGTCGGGAGACAGGGGGAGAGGCCCCAGCATTTT
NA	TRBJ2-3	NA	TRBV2	CASSEPTTRTSSTDTQYF	TGTGCCAGCAGTGAACCGACTACTCGTACCTCTAGCACAGATACGCAGTATTTT
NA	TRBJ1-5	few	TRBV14	CASSPPGFNQPQHF	TGTGCCAGCAGCCCCCCCGGGTTCAATCAGCCCCAGCATTTT